Shown below are 25 T cell receptor beta chains from a single sample sequenced in a study of T-cell memory formation after mild COVID-19. TCRdb reanalysed the 5' RACE reads using MiXCR and keeps one entry per CDR3 protein. This sample has some 120,000 distinct CDR3 sequences, with about 5.9% found just once. Input material: PBMCs or a T cell subset sorted from them (not recorded which). The receptor set was obtained from an adult woman who had mild COVID-19 (a few samples of this study predate the infection). Cell type and time point are not known.

This clonotype came up a few times. V gene TRBV12-3 or TRBV12-4 combines with J gene TRBJ2-1; 11 bases are shared with TRBD2. The V and J ends lost 5 bases and 4 bases, in that order; junction bases with no gene match: 7. This CDR3 comprises 16 residues. Here the CDR3 reads CASSRSGTSGYNEQFF. The CDR3 nucleotides are TGTGCCAGCAGTCGGTCCGGGACTAGCGGTTACAATGAGCAGTTCTTC.

V usage is TRBV7-2 and J usage is TRBJ2-5; D is undetermined. The CDR3 sequence is 14 residues long. Per the germline V gene, CDR1 is SGHTA and CDR2 is FQGNSA. Deletions cut 3 bases from V and 2 bases from J, with 10 bases between. The CDR3 is CASSFRSRQETQYF. The CDR3 nucleotides read TGTGCCAGCAGCTTTCGGAGCAGACAAGAGACCCAGTACTTC.

This clonotype has ten or more counts. The chain links TRBV9 to TRBJ2-7; 8 nucleotides agree with TRBD2. The CDR3 is 13 amino acids. Looked up from germline, CDR1 is SGDLS and CDR2 is YYNGEE. V lost 4 bases to trimming and J lost 0 bases; unmatched junction nucleotides: 0. The CDR3 reads CASSRGGSYEQYF. CDR3 in DNA: TGTGCCAGCAGCCGGGGGGGCTCCTACGAGCAGTACTTC.

This rearrangement joins TRBV20-1 to TRBJ1-2; D unresolved. This CDR3 spans 12 amino acids. The germline gives CDR1 DFQATT, CDR2 SNEGSKA (reference sequence). Trimming took 4 bases from V and 8 from J, leaving 14 bases between them. CDR3 DNA: TGCAGTGCTATACAAGGAATTGACGGCTACACCTTC. It translates to CSAIQGIDGYTF.

The chain is built from TRBV3-1 and TRBJ1-2, with TRBD1 matching over 8 bases. CDR3 length: 14 residues. Trimming took 4 bases from V and 3 from J; bases not matched to a gene: 4. Germline values: CDR1 LGHDT, CDR2 YNNKEL (reference sequence). For the CDR3, the DNA is TGTGCCAGCAGCCGCGGACAGGGATACTATGGCTACACCTTC. This encodes CASSRGQGYYGYTF.

This clonotype was observed many times. J is TRBJ2-5 and V is TRBV21-1; TRBD1 was called by the table and not checked on the DNA. TRBV21-1 corresponds to a pseudogene. The CDR3 totals 16 residues. CDR3: CASSTPGTGTSETQYF. The CDR3 DNA reads as TGTGCCAGCAGCACCCCCGGGACAGGGACCTCTGAGACCCAGTACTTC.

The sample holds a few counts of this clonotype. This chain links TRBV4-2 with TRBJ2-3; 11 nucleotides align to TRBD2. V gave up 4 bases and J gave up 2 bases; unmatched junction bases: 5. The germline gives CDR1 LGHNA, CDR2 YNFKEQ. The CDR3 is 16 residues long. The CDR3 DNA follows: TGTGCCAGCAGCCCTTCGACTAGCGGGGACACAGATACGCAGTATTTT. This encodes CASSPSTSGDTDTQYF.

This clonotype was detected a few times. This rearrangement joins TRBV3-2 to TRBJ2-6; no check of the table's D call, TRBD1, against the DNA was made. TRBV3-2 is given as a pseudogene. The CDR3 consists of 20 residues. CDR3 sequence (DNA): TGTGCCAGCAGCCAAGTCCACTTACCGACAGGGGGCGCGGGGGCCAACGTCCTGACTTTC. Translating it yields CASSQVHLPTGGAGANVLTF.

The chain carries TRBV5-1 and TRBJ1-5, with a possible D match to TRBD1 (5 bases). Germline lookup yields CDR1 SGHRS and CDR2 YFSETQ. V lost 2 bases and J lost 5, with 11 bases in between. The CDR3 spans 14 residues. The CDR3 DNA sequence: TGCGCCAGCAGCTTAATTCCAGGGTATCAGCCCCAGCATTTT. Amino acids: CASSLIPGYQPQHF.

In this sample, this clonotype turned up many times. The chain uses TRBV15 and TRBJ1-5; 9 nucleotides agree with TRBD1. V gave up 6 bases and J gave up 4 bases; unmatched junction bases: 4. The CDR3 runs to 14 residues. Germline V gene lookup returns CDR1 LNHNV and CDR2 YYDKDF (reference sequence). CDR3 nucleotide sequence: TGTGCCACCAGTCTCGGGACAGGGAATCAGCCCCAGCATTTT. This sequence encodes CATSLGTGNQPQHF.

This clonotype has at least ten counts. The chain links TRBV7-7 to TRBJ2-2; D unresolved. The CDR3 covers 11 residues. From germline, CDR1 is SSHAT and CDR2 FNYEAQ (reference sequence). Here the CDR3 DNA reads TGTGCTAGCCCGAACACCGGGGAGCTGTTTTTT. It specifies CASPNTGELFF.

This sequence joins TRBV7-8 and TRBJ2-5; tentatively, D is TRBD2 (7 bases). Trimming pared 6 bases from V and 4 bases from J, leaving 18 bases between. This CDR3 comprises 15 residues. Germline V CDR1 and CDR2: SGHVS, FQNEAQ. CDR3 in DNA: TGTGCCAGCAGAAGTATCAGGGGAGGGCGAGAGACCCAGTACTTC. Residues: CASRSIRGGRETQYF. Full variable domain (outside the CDR3, taken from reference TRBV7-8 and TRBJ2-5): GAGVSQSPRYKVAKRGQDVALRCDPISGHVSLFWYQQALGQGPEFLTYFQNEAQLDKSGLPSDRFFAERPEGSVSTLKIQRTQQEDSAVYLCASRSIRGGRETQYFGPGTRLLVL.

The sample holds a few counts of this clonotype. This chain links TRBV6-5 with TRBJ1-2, with a weak D call TRBD1 (6 bases). This CDR3 spans 20 amino acids. Trimming shortened V by 6 bases and J by 0 bases, and 29 bases separated the two germline ends. CDR1 and CDR2 from the germline V gene are MNHEY and SVGAGI. CDR3 bases: TGTGCCAGCAGAGCATTGGGACATATGCTCGCGGGTCGGGCTAACTATGGCTACACCTTC. Its protein product is CASRALGHMLAGRANYGYTF.

This rearrangement joins TRBV6-2 or TRBV6-3 to TRBJ2-7, with TRBD2 as a possible D gene (6 bases). With 2 bases removed from V and 0 bases from J, the gap between germline ends came to 17 bases. This CDR3 region has 17 residues. Germline V gives CDR1 MNHEY, CDR2 SVGEGT. DNA for the CDR3: TGTGCCAGCAGTTACCTCCCGGAGGGGCTCCCCTCCTACGAGCAGTACTTC. It translates to CASSYLPEGLPSYEQYF.

This chain uses TRBV5-1 with TRBJ2-3, with 7 bases aligning to TRBD2. This CDR3 has 15 residues. The ends lost 1 base at V and 6 bases at J; junction bases unmatched: 8. Germline CDR1 SGHRS, CDR2 YFSETQ. The CDR3 here is CASSLTVSGGDTQYF. The CDR3 bases are TGCGCCAGCAGCTTGACTGTTTCCGGGGGGGATACGCAGTATTTT.

This clonotype was counted at least ten times. The rearrangement uses TRBV7-2 and TRBJ2-7, with no clear D. CDR3 size: 13 residues. Trimming took 3 bases from V and 3 from J, leaving 9 bases between them. The V gene's germline CDR1 is SGHTA and CDR2 FQGNSA. Written as DNA, the CDR3 is TGTGCCAGCAGCTTTACTCTCAACTACGAGCAGTACTTC. It specifies CASSFTLNYEQYF. Full variable domain (missing parts from reference TRBV7-2 and TRBJ2-7): GAGVSQSPSNKVTEKGKDVELRCDPISGHTALYWYRQSLGQGLEFLIYFQGNSAPDKSGLPSDRFSAERTGGSVSTLTIQRTQQEDSAVYLCASSFTLNYEQYFGPGTRLTVT.

This clonotype was found a few times. The genes are TRBV24-1 and TRBJ2-6; the D call may be TRBD1 or TRBD2 (5 bases each). The germline CDR1 and CDR2 sequences are KGHDR and SFDVKD. This CDR3 comprises 18 residues. With 2 bases removed from V and 0 bases from J, the gap between germline ends came to 13 bases. The CDR3 DNA reads as TGTGCCACCAGTGATTCCGCCGGGACCCTCTCTGGGGCCAACGTCCTGACTTTC. Its translation is CATSDSAGTLSGANVLTF.

This clonotype appeared a few times. The chain has TRBV12-3 or TRBV12-4 and TRBJ2-3; TRBD2 agrees at 10 bases. This CDR3 spans 13 amino acids. V was clipped by 9 bases and J by 1 base; unmatched bases: 1. This CDR3 is CASGTSGTDTQYF. The DNA for the CDR3 is TGTGCCAGTGGGACTAGCGGCACAGATACGCAGTATTTT.

This clonotype was counted a few times. The gene calls are TRBV12-3 or TRBV12-4 and TRBJ2-7, with 7 nucleotides matching TRBD2. V trimming: 2 bases; J trimming: 5 bases; junction bases outside the gene matches: 9. The CDR3 is made up of 15 amino acids. For the CDR3, the DNA is TGTGCCAGCAGTTTAAGCGGGGCCCCGCGGGACGAGCAGTACTTC. Its translation is CASSLSGAPRDEQYF.

V is TRBV7-9 and J is TRBJ1-4, with a possible D match to TRBD1 (6 bases). Germline CDR1 and CDR2: SEHNR and FQNEAQ (reference sequence). This CDR3 has 15 amino acids. Trimming removed 5 bases at V and 7 bases at J, with 17 bases between. The CDR3: CASSRSQGRGEKLFF. CDR3 nucleotides: TGTGCCAGCAGCCGAAGCCAGGGGAGGGGTGAAAAACTGTTTTTT. The whole variable domain, filled in from reference TRBV7-9 and TRBJ1-4, reads DTGVSQNPRHKITKRGQNVTFRCDPISEHNRLYWYRQTLGQGPEFLTYFQNEAQLEKSRLLSDRFSAERPKGSFSTLEIQRTEQGDSAMYLCASSRSQGRGEKLFFGSGTQLSVL.

This clonotype showed up just a few times. This chain joins TRBV3-1 and TRBJ2-1, with D uncertain. There are 13 residues in the CDR3. Germline CDR1 reads LGHDT; CDR2 reads YNNKEL (reference sequence). V gave up 0 bases and J gave up 12 bases, with 12 bases separating them. The CDR3 spells CASSQDSSLWQFF. CDR3 in DNA: TGTGCCAGCAGCCAAGATTCCAGCTTGTGGCAGTTCTTC.

In its sample, this clonotype was seen a few times. This sequence joins TRBV5-1 and TRBJ1-1; D unresolved. Germline V gene lookup returns CDR1 SGHRS and CDR2 YFSETQ. The length of the CDR3 is 13 residues. V was clipped by 6 bases and J by 1 base, with 10 bases between them. CDR3 residues: CASIGQENTEAFF. CDR3 DNA sequence: TGCGCCAGCATAGGTCAGGAGAACACTGAAGCTTTCTTT.

The chain employs TRBV7-9 and TRBJ2-2; D may be TRBD1 or TRBD2 (6 bases each). From germline, CDR1 is SEHNR and CDR2 FQNEAQ (reference sequence). The CDR3 runs to 16 residues. The V end was cut by 1 base, the J end by 0 bases, with 9 bases between. The chain's CDR3 is CASSLDGGANTGELFF. The CDR3 DNA reads as TGTGCCAGCAGCTTAGACGGGGGCGCGAACACCGGGGAGCTGTTTTTT.

This clonotype was seen only a few times. This chain links TRBV3-1 with TRBJ2-5; D is possibly TRBD2 (5 bases). Between the trimmed V and J ends, which lost 6 bases and 2 bases, there was a span of 7 bases. The CDR3 totals 12 residues. In germline, CDR1 is LGHDT, CDR2 YNNKEL (reference sequence). This CDR3 reads CASRGEQETQYF. The CDR3 bases are TGTGCCAGCAGGGGAGAACAAGAGACCCAGTACTTC.

This clonotype was detected ten times or more. This chain connects TRBV6-5 to TRBJ1-2; 9 bases are a match to TRBD1. J lost 1 base, V lost 6 bases, and 6 bases had no gene match. Per the germline V gene, CDR1 is MNHEY and CDR2 is SVGAGI. This CDR3 contains 15 residues. The CDR3 here is CASRGDRGVNYGYTF. CDR3 bases: TGTGCCAGCAGGGGAGACAGGGGGGTTAACTATGGCTACACCTTC.